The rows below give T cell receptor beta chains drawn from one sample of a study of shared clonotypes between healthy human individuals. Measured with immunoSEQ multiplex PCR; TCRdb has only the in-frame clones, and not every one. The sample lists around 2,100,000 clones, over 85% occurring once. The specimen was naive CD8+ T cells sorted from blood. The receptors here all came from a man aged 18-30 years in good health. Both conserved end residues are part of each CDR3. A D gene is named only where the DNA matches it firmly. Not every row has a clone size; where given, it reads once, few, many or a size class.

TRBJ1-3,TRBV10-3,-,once,TGTGCCATCCTAAGGGAAGAGACCGGAAACACCATATATTTT,CAILREETGNTIYF
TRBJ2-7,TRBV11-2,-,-,TGTGCCAGCGGCCTGGGAGGCACCTACGAGCAGTACTTC,CASGLGGTYEQYF
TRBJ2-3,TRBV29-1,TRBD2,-,TGCAGCGTCGATAGCGGGAGGGCCCCAGATACGCAGTATTTT,CSVDSGRAPDTQYF
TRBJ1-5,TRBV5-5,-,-,TGTGCCAGCAGCTTGTCCGGGGGCATAAATCAGCCCCAGCATTTT,CASSLSGGINQPQHF
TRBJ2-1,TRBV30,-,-,TGTGCCTGGAGTAAGGTAGCGGCCTACAATGAGCAGTTCTTC,CAWSKVAAYNEQFF
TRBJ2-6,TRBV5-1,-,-,TGCGCCAGCAGCTTAACCATGGGTGTACAGATTGGGGCCAACGTCCTGACTTTC,CASSLTMGVQIGANVLTF
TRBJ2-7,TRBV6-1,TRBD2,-,TGTGCCAGCAGTGAACGTAGGCTAGCGGACCATTACGAGCAGTACTTC,CASSERRLADHYEQYF
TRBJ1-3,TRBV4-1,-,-,TGCGCCAGCAGCCAAGATGTCGGTTCTGGAAACACCATATATTTT,CASSQDVGSGNTIYF
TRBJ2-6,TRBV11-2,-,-,TGTGCCAGCAGCTTAGTTGGGGCCAACGTCCTGACTTTC,CASSLVGANVLTF
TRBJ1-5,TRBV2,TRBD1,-,TGTGCCAGCAAAGACAGGGAGGATCAGCCCCAGCATTTT,CASKDREDQPQHF
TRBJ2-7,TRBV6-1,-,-,TGTGCCAGCCAGGTTGGGGTCCCCTACGAGCAGTACTTC,CASQVGVPYEQYF
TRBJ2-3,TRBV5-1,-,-,TGCGCCAGCAGCTTGGAGGAGAGGGAGAGAGCCTACACAGATACGCAGTATTTT,CASSLEERERAYTDTQYF
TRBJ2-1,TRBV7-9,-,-,TGTGCCAGCAGCTTAGTGGTTTTGGGGGATGAGCAGTTCTTC,CASSLVVLGDEQFF
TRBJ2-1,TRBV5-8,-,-,TGTGCCAGCAGCTTGGGACTAGGAACCTACAATGAGCAGTTCTTC,CASSLGLGTYNEQFF
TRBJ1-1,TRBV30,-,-,TGTGCCTGGACCTTCGGTTCTCATTCGGAAGCTTTCTTT,CAWTFGSHSEAFF
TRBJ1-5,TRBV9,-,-,TGTGCCAGCAGCGTAGCTGGGAATCAGCCCCAGCATTTT,CASSVAGNQPQHF
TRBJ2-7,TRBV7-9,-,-,TGTGCCAGCAGCTTAGCTCGGGAGCAGTACTTC,CASSLAREQYF
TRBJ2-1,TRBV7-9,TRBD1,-,TGTGCCAGCAGCCCGTTCGATTTTGGGGCGGACAGGCAGGAGAATGAGCAGTTCTTC,CASSPFDFGADRQENEQFF
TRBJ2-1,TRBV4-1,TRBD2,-,TGCGCCAGCAGCCAAGATTTTAGGAGCGGGAGGGCCGATGAGCAGTTCTTC,CASSQDFRSGRADEQFF
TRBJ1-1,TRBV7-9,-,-,TGTGCCAGCAGCTCCAGTGGGTCCATGAACACTGAAGCTTTCTTT,CASSSSGSMNTEAFF
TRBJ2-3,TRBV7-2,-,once,TGTGCCAGCAGCTACCCCCCCCAGTATTTT,CASSYPPQYF
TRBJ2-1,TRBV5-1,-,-,TGCGCCAGCAGCTTCGATGGAAATGAGCAGTTCTTC,CASSFDGNEQFF
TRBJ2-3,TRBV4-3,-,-,TGCGCCAGCAGCCAAGACTTCGGGGATACGCAGTATTTT,CASSQDFGDTQYF
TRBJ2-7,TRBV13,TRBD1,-,TGTGCCAGCAGCTGGCTCGATGGACAGGGATACTACGAGCAGTACTTC,CASSWLDGQGYYEQYF
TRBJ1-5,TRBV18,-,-,TGTGCCAGCTCACCAGATAGTACGACCGAGCAGCCCCAGCATTTT,CASSPDSTTEQPQHF
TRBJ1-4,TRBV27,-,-,TGTGCCAGCAGTACTCCAGGGATCGAAAAACTGTTTTTT,CASSTPGIEKLFF
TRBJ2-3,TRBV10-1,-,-,TGCGCCAGCAGTGGCGGCACAGATACGCAGTATTTT,CASSGGTDTQYF
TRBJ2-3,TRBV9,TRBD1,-,TGTGCCAGCAGCCCTAGGACAGGGGGCACAGATACGCAGTATTTT,CASSPRTGGTDTQYF
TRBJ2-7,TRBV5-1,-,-,TGCGCCAGCAGCTTGGGGACGGGGCTCTACGAGCAGTACTTC,CASSLGTGLYEQYF